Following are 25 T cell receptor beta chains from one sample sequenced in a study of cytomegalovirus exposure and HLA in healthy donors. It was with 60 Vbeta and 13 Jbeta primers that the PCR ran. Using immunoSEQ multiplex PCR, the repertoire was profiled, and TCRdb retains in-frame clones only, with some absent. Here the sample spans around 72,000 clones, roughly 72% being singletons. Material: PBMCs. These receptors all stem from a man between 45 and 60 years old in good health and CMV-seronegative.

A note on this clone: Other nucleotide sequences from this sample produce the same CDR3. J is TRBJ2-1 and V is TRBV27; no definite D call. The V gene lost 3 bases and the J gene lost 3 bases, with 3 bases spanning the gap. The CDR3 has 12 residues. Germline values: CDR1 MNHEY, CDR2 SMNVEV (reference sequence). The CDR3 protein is CASSFNYNEQFF. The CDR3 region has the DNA TGTGCCAGCAGTTTCAACTACAATGAGCAGTTCTTC.

This CDR3 is CASSPFRRGGEDTQYF. CDR3 bases: TGTGCCAGCTCACCATTCCGTCGCGGGGGGGAAGATACGCAGTATTTT. This chain links TRBV18 with TRBJ2-3; 9 nucleotides align to TRBD2. The germline CDR1 and CDR2 sequences are KGHSH and LQKENI. V was clipped by 2 bases and J by 5 bases; unmatched bases: 8. The CDR3 contains 16 residues.

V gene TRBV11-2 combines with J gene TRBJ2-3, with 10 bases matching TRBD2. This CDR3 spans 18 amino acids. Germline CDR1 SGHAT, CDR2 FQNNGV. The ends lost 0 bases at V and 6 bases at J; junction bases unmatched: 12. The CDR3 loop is CASSLDPPAGGPMDTQYF. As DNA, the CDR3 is TGTGCCAGCAGCTTAGATCCTCCAGCGGGAGGGCCAATGGATACGCAGTATTTT.

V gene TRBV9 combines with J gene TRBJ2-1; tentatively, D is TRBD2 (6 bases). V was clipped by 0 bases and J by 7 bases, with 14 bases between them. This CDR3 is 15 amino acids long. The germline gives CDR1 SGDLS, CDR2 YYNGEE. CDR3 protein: CASSVEGSRGNEQFF. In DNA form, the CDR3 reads TGTGCCAGCAGCGTAGAAGGGAGCCGGGGGAATGAGCAGTTCTTC.

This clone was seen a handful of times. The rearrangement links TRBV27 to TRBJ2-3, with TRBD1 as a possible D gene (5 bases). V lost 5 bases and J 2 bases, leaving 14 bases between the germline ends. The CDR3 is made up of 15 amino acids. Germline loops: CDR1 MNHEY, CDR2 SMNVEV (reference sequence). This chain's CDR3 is CASSPRAGPTDTQYF. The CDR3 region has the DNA TGTGCCAGCAGTCCCCGGGCAGGGCCCACAGATACGCAGTATTTT.

DNA for the CDR3: TGTGCCAGCAGCTTTTACGAGACAGGGATGCAGTACTTC. Translating it yields CASSFYETGMQYF. The rearrangement links TRBV11-3 to TRBJ2-7, with TRBD1 matching over 7 bases. Germline trimming cut 3 bases from V and 9 bases from J; bases unmatched to any gene: 8. CDR3 length equals 13 residues. Germline lookup yields CDR1 SGHNT and CDR2 YENEEA. The full variable domain, with the rest looked up from reference TRBV11-3 and TRBJ2-7, is EAGVVQSPRYKIIEKKQPVAFWCNPISGHNTLYWYLQNLGQGPELLIRYENEEAVDDSQLPKDRFSAERLKGVDSTLKIQPAELGDSAVYLCASSFYETGMQYFGPGTRLTVT.

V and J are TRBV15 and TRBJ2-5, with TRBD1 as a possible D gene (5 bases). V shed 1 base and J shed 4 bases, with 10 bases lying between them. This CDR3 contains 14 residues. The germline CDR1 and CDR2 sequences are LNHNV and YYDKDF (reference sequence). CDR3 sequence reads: CATSRGSQGETQYF. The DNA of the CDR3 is TGTGCCACCAGCAGAGGTTCCCAGGGAGAGACCCAGTACTTC.

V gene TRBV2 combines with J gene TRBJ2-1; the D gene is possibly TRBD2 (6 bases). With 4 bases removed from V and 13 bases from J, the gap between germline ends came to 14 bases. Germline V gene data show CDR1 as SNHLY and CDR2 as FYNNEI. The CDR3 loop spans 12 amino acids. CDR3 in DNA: TGTGCCAGCAGTGCATTAACTAGCCGACAGTTCTTC. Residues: CASSALTSRQFF.

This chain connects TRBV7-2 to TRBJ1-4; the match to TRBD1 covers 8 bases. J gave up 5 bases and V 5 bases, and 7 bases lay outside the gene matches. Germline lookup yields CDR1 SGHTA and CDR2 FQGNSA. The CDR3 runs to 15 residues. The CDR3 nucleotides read TGTGCCAGCAGCCCGGGGACAGGAGAAAATGAAAAACTGTTTTTT. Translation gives CASSPGTGENEKLFF.

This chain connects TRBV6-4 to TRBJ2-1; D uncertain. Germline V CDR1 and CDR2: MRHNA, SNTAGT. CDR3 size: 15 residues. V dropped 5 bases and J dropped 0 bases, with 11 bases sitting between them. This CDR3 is CASSSGLGSYNEQFF. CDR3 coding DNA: TGTGCCAGCAGTTCCGGGTTAGGCTCCTACAATGAGCAGTTCTTC.

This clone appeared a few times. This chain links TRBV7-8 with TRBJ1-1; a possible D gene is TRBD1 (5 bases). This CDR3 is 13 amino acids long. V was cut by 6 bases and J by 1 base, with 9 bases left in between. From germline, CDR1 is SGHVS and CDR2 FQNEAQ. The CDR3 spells CASRRTGNTEAFF. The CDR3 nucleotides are TGTGCCAGCAGGCGAACAGGGAACACTGAAGCTTTCTTT.

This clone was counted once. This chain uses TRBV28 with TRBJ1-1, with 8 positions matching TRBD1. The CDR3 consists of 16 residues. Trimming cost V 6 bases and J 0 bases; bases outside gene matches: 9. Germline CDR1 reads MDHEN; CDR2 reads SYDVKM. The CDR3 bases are TGTGCCAGCAGGACAGGGGAATTAGAGATGAACACTGAAGCTTTCTTT. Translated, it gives CASRTGELEMNTEAFF.

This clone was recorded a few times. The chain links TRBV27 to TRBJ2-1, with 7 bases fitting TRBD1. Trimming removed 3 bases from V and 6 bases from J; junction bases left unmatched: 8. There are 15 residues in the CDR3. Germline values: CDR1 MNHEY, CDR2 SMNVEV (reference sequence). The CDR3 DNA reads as TGTGCCAGCAGTTTCGACACGGACAGGTCCAATGAGCAGTTCTTC. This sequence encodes CASSFDTDRSNEQFF.

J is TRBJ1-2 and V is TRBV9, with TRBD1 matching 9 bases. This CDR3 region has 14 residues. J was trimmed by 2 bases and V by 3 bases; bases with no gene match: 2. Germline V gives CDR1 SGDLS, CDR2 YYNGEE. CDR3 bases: TGTGCCAGCAGCGAACAGGGGGCGAACTATGGCTACACCTTC. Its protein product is CASSEQGANYGYTF.

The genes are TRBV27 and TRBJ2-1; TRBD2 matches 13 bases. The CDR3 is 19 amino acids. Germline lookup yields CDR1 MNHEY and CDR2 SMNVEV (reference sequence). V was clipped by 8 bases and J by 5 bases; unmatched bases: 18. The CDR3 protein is CASSRTNGLAGDSNNEQFF. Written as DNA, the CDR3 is TGTGCCAGCTCCCGTACTAACGGACTAGCGGGAGATTCAAACAATGAGCAGTTCTTC.

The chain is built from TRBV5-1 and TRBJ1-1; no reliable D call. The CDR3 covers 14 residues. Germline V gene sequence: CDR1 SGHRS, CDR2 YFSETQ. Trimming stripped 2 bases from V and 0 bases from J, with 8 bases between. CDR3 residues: CASSFEVMNTEAFF. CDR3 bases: TGCGCCAGCAGCTTTGAGGTAATGAACACTGAAGCTTTCTTT.

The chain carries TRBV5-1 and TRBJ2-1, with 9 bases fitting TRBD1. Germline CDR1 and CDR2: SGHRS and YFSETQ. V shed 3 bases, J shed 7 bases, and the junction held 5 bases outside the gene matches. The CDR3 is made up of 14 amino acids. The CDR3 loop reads CASSWGTGRNEQFF. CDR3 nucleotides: TGCGCCAGCAGCTGGGGGACAGGGCGAAATGAGCAGTTCTTC.

The CDR3 DNA reads as TGTGCCAGCAGTTTCCAGGGTAGGGGGACTGAAGCTTTCTTT. This translates into CASSFQGRGTEAFF. The genes are TRBV28 and TRBJ1-1; the D gene is possibly TRBD1 (6 bases). This CDR3 has 14 amino acids. CDR1 MDHEN and CDR2 SYDVKM come from the germline V gene. The V and J ends lost 3 bases and 5 bases respectively, with 13 bases between them.

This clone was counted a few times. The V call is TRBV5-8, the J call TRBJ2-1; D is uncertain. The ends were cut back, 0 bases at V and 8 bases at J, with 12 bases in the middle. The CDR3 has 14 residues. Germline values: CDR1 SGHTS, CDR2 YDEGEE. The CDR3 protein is CASSLGGRSHEQFF. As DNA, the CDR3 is TGTGCCAGCAGCTTGGGCGGCCGCAGCCATGAGCAGTTCTTC.

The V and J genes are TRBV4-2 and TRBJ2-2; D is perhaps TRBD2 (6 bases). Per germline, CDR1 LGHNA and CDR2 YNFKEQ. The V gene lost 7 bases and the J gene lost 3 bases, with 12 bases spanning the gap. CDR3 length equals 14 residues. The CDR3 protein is CASTREADTGELFF. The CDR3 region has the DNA TGTGCCAGCACCAGGGAGGCGGACACCGGGGAGCTGTTTTTT.

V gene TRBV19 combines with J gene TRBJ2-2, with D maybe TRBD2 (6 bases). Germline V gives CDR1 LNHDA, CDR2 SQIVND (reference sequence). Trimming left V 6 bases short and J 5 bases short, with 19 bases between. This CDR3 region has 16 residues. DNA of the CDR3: TGTGCCAGTAGCCAAGGCAGTGGCGGGGTAACCGGGGAGCTGTTTTTT. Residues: CASSQGSGGVTGELFF.

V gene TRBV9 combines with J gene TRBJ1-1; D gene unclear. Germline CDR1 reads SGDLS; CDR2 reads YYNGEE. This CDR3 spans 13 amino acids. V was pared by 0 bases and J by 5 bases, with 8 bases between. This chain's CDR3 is CASSVGGRTEAFF. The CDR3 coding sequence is TGTGCCAGCAGCGTAGGCGGGAGGACTGAAGCTTTCTTT.

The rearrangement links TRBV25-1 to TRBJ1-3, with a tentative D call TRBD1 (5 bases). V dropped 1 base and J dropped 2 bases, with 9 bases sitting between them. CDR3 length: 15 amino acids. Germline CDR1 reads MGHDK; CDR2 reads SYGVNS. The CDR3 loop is CASSELRGTGNTIYF. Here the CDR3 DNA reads TGTGCCAGCAGTGAATTAAGGGGAACTGGAAACACCATATATTTT.

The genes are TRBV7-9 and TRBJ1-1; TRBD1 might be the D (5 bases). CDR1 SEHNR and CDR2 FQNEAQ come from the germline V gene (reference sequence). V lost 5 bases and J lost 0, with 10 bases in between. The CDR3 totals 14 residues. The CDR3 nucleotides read TGTGCCAGCAGCGTCGACAGCATGAACACTGAAGCTTTCTTT. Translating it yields CASSVDSMNTEAFF.

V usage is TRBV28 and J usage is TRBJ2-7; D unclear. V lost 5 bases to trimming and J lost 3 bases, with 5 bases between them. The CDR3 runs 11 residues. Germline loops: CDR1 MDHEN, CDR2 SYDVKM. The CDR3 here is CASSQNYEQYF. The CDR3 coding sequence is TGTGCCAGCAGTCAGAACTACGAGCAGTACTTC.